Below are 22 T cell receptor beta chains sequenced from a single sample in a study of shared clonotypes between healthy human individuals. Here immunoSEQ multiplex PCR was the method, and the copy in TCRdb shows in-frame clones only, minus some. The repertoire holds about 2.5 million clones, with around 92% as singletons. Specimen: naive CD4+ T cells from PBMCs. As for subset: CD45RA+ positively selected. The receptors were sampled from a man between 18 and 29 years old in good health. Some clones in this sample may be carry-over from other donors' samples.

The J gene is TRBJ2-3, the V gene TRBV18; 8 bases align to TRBD2. Per the germline V gene, CDR1 is KGHSH and CDR2 is LQKENI. Trimming at V came to 1 base and at J to 0 bases, leaving 3 bases not matched to a gene. The CDR3 is 16 amino acids. CDR3 coding DNA: TGTGCCAGCTCACCACTCAGCGGGAGTAGCACAGATACGCAGTATTTT. This encodes CASSPLSGSSTDTQYF.

This rearrangement joins TRBV7-2 to TRBJ2-7, with 11 bases fitting TRBD2. The CDR3 length is 15 residues. Trimming cost V 5 bases and J 0 bases; bases outside gene matches: 3. Germline CDR1 reads SGHTA; CDR2 reads FQGNSA. This CDR3 is CASSRGLAASYEQYF. DNA for the CDR3: TGTGCCAGCAGCCGGGGACTAGCGGCCTCCTACGAGCAGTACTTC.

CDR3 amino acids: CAIGTYTF. The CDR3 coding sequence is TGCGCAATCGGGACTTACACCTTC. The chain carries TRBV29-1 and TRBJ1-2; TRBD1 is a possible D gene (5 bases). The CDR3 has 8 amino acids. CDR1 and CDR2 (germline): SQVTM, ANQGSEA.

This rearrangement joins TRBV5-4 to TRBJ2-2, with 16 bases matching TRBD2. Germline CDR1 reads SGHNT; CDR2 reads YYREEE (reference sequence). This CDR3 contains 19 residues. V trimming: 4 bases; J trimming: 6 bases; junction bases outside the gene matches: 12. CDR3 nucleotides: TGTGCCAGCAGCCAGGAACCGGGACTAGCGGGAGGGCCGGCCGGGGAGCTGTTTTTT. Encoded protein: CASSQEPGLAGGPAGELFF.

The V gene is TRBV30, the J gene TRBJ2-5; D not resolved. This CDR3 has 17 amino acids. The germline V and J ends were trimmed by 0 bases and 1 base, with 18 bases remaining between them. CDR1 and CDR2 from the germline V gene are GTSNPN and SVGIG (reference sequence). The CDR3 sequence is CAWSVRVSRGLQETQYF. The DNA of the CDR3 is TGTGCCTGGAGTGTAAGGGTCTCTAGAGGCCTCCAAGAGACCCAGTACTTC. The full variable domain, with the rest looked up from reference TRBV30 and TRBJ2-5, is SQTIHQWPATLVQPVGSPLSLECTVEGTSNPNLYWYRQAAGRGLQLLFYSVGIGQISSEVPQNLSASRPQDRQFILSSKKLLLSDSGFYLCAWSVRVSRGLQETQYFGPGTRLLVL.

Note on this clone: Other nucleotide sequences from this sample produce the same CDR3. The chain is built from TRBV10-1 and TRBJ2-7; no reliable D call. The V and J ends lost 3 bases and 4 bases respectively, with 4 bases between them. Germline lookup yields CDR1 WNHNN and CDR2 SYGVQD (reference sequence). This CDR3 contains 11 residues. CDR3 protein: CASSDGYEQYF. CDR3 in DNA: TGCGCCAGCAGTGATGGGTACGAGCAGTACTTC.

The chain uses TRBV14 and TRBJ1-4, with 7 bases aligning to TRBD1. Germline CDR1 SGHDN, CDR2 FVKESK. CDR3 size: 15 residues. J was trimmed by 5 bases and V by 2 bases; bases with no gene match: 5. In nucleotides, the CDR3 is TGTGCCAGCAGCCAATTCGGGACAGAAAATGAAAAACTGTTTTTT. Its translation: CASSQFGTENEKLFF.

This rearrangement joins TRBV5-1 to TRBJ2-1; TRBD1 aligns across 9 bases. Germline trimming cut 4 bases from V and 10 bases from J; bases unmatched to any gene: 12. The CDR3 loop spans 15 amino acids. From germline, CDR1 is SGHRS and CDR2 YFSETQ. The CDR3 DNA reads as TGCGCCAGCAGCGAATCCGGGACAGGGCTTGGGGAGCAGTTCTTC. Encoded protein: CASSESGTGLGEQFF. The entire variable domain, with the rest obtained from reference TRBV5-1 and TRBJ2-1, is as follows: KAGVTQTPRYLIKTRGQQVTLSCSPISGHRSVSWYQQTPGQGLQFLFEYFSETQRNKGNFPGRFSGRQFSNSRSEMNVSTLELGDSALYLCASSESGTGLGEQFFGPGTRLTVL.

The chain is built from TRBV6-5 and TRBJ1-1; perhaps TRBD1 as D (5 bases). Germline lookup yields CDR1 MNHEY and CDR2 SVGAGI. V was trimmed by 5 bases and J by 5 bases, leaving 12 bases between them. The CDR3 is made up of 13 amino acids. CDR3 in amino acids: CASSPPGFTEAFF. The CDR3 region has the DNA TGTGCCAGCAGTCCCCCAGGGTTTACTGAAGCTTTCTTT.

V and J are TRBV6-6 and TRBJ1-3; 10 bases are shared with TRBD1. The V and J ends lost 4 bases and 4 bases, in that order; junction bases with no gene match: 7. This CDR3 contains 16 residues. CDR1 MNHNY and CDR2 SVGAGI come from the germline V gene (reference sequence). In DNA form, the CDR3 reads TGTGCCAGCAGTTTTCTAGACAGGGGGCGAGGAAACACCATATATTTT. This gives the protein CASSFLDRGRGNTIYF.

CDR3 in DNA: TGTGCCAGTAGTGGACTAGCGGGAGTACCCGGGGAGCTGTTTTTT. This sequence encodes CASSGLAGVPGELFF. The chain is built from TRBV19 and TRBJ2-2; TRBD2 matches 13 bases. Germline V CDR1 and CDR2: LNHDA, SQIVND (reference sequence). The CDR3 loop spans 15 amino acids. Losses at the gene ends were 5 bases for V and 6 bases for J; bases not matched to a gene: 3.

The genes are TRBV18 and TRBJ1-2, with D hard to call. This CDR3 is 15 amino acids long. Germline CDR1 reads KGHSH; CDR2 reads LQKENI. Trimming cost V 3 bases and J 8 bases, with 19 bases left between them. The CDR3 sequence is CASSPNINFREGYTF. The DNA for the CDR3 is TGTGCCAGCTCACCGAATATTAACTTTAGAGAGGGCTACACCTTC.

V and J are TRBV7-3 and TRBJ2-6, with a tentative D call TRBD1 (5 bases). Trimming took off 5 bases at V and 4 bases at J, with 15 bases between the two ends. The CDR3 has 16 amino acids. Germline loops: CDR1 SGHTA, CDR2 FQGTGA. CDR3 region: CASSLLGAGGANVLTF. CDR3 in DNA: TGTGCCAGCAGCCTCCTTGGGGCTGGGGGGGCCAACGTCCTGACTTTC.

Remarks on this clone: A read error may account for a junction end that differs from germline. The chain recombines TRBV7-9 with TRBJ2-7, with 7 bases lining up with TRBD1. Germline-derived CDR1 and CDR2 are SEHNR and FQNEAQ (reference sequence). The CDR3 contains 11 residues. The CDR3 loop reads CASSLGGQVLF. The CDR3 DNA follows: TGTGCCAGCAGCTTAGGAGGACAGGTGCTGTTC.

The chain couples TRBV6-5 to TRBJ2-7, with TRBD1 identical over 7 bases. Germline V CDR1 and CDR2: MNHEY, SVGAGI. The CDR3 totals 14 residues. V lost 2 bases, J lost 9 bases, and 10 bases stayed unmatched. The CDR3 DNA follows: TGTGCCAGCAGTTACACCGACAGGGAAAGTCGGCAGTACTTC. Translation: CASSYTDRESRQYF.

The rearrangement links TRBV9 to TRBJ2-3; 10 bases match TRBD2. The germline CDR1 and CDR2 sequences are SGDLS and YYNGEE. The trim removed 0 bases at V and 4 bases at J, leaving 5 bases unmatched. The CDR3 is 16 amino acids. The DNA for the CDR3 is TGTGCCAGCAGCGTAGAAGCGGGAGGGCCCGCAGATACGCAGTATTTT. It encodes CASSVEAGGPADTQYF.

This chain links TRBV25-1 with TRBJ2-7; no definite D call. Germline lookup yields CDR1 MGHDK and CDR2 SYGVNS. V gave up 1 base and J gave up 3 bases, with 10 bases separating them. The CDR3 has 14 residues. DNA of the CDR3: TGTGCCAGCAGTGAATCGGCCAACCTCTACGAGCAGTACTTC. Protein product: CASSESANLYEQYF.

The chain is built from TRBV6-5 and TRBJ2-7; D is tentatively TRBD1 or TRBD2 (5 bases each). Germline CDR1 MNHEY, CDR2 SVGAGI. Between the trimmed V and J ends, which lost 0 bases and 2 bases, there was a span of 8 bases. The CDR3 length is 14 residues. CDR3 bases: TGTGCCAGCAGTTACTCGAGGGACCCCTACGAGCAGTACTTC. Protein: CASSYSRDPYEQYF.

J is TRBJ1-2 and V is TRBV7-9; D is ambiguous. V gave up 5 bases and J gave up 7 bases, with 11 bases separating them. Germline values: CDR1 SEHNR, CDR2 FQNEAQ (reference sequence). The CDR3 covers 12 residues. This CDR3 is CASSTEVGGYTF. The CDR3 nucleotides read TGTGCCAGCAGCACCGAGGTGGGTGGCTACACCTTC.

This clone was counted once. The CDR3 region is CAISESAVQETQYF. CDR3 nucleotide sequence: TGTGCCATCAGTGAGTCTGCAGTGCAAGAGACCCAGTACTTC. The chain uses TRBV10-3 and TRBJ2-5; no clear D. Trimming cost V 0 bases and J 2 bases, with 7 bases left between them. The CDR3 has 14 amino acids. Germline V lookup: CDR1 ENHRY, CDR2 SYGVKD.

The chain links TRBV18 to TRBJ1-5; 7 bases line up with TRBD1. CDR1 KGHSH and CDR2 LQKENI come from the germline V gene. The CDR3 contains 15 residues. After removal of 2 bases from V and 5 bases from J, the junction contained 6 bases not matched to a gene. CDR3 sequence (DNA): TGTGCCAGCTCACCAGGGCGAACAGGGGATCAGCCCCAGCATTTT. It encodes CASSPGRTGDQPQHF. Looking up the rest from reference TRBV18 and TRBJ1-5 gives the full variable domain: NAGVMQNPRHLVRRRGQEARLRCSPMKGHSHVYWYRQLPEEGLKFMVYLQKENIIDESGMPKERFSAEFPKEGPSILRIQQVVRGDSAAYFCASSPGRTGDQPQHFGDGTRLSIL.

The V and J genes are TRBV7-9 and TRBJ1-1; D is perhaps TRBD1 (6 bases). This CDR3 is 13 amino acids long. Trimming pared 3 bases from V and 6 bases from J, leaving 11 bases between. Germline loops: CDR1 SEHNR, CDR2 FQNEAQ (reference sequence). CDR3 sequence (DNA): TGTGCCAGCAGCTTCACAGGGATCGCTGAAGCTTTCTTT. Protein product: CASSFTGIAEAFF.